A selection of T cell receptor beta chains follows, all from one sample in a study of cytomegalovirus exposure and HLA in healthy donors. Here immunoSEQ multiplex PCR was the method, and the copy in TCRdb shows in-frame clones only, minus some. The sample holds 200,000 to 250,000 clones, around 85% seen once. Material: PBMCs. The receptors were sampled from a human donor in good health. Each CDR3 is given with its conserved first and last residue.

CDR3: CASSQSRGGSENYEQYF
J: TRBJ2-7
V: TRBV4-1

CDR3: CASSLESWEGGGYTF
J: TRBJ1-2
V: TRBV11-2

CDR3: CASSLGVAGVGTGELFF
J: TRBJ2-2
V: TRBV9

CDR3: CASSFWTSGSYNEQFF
J: TRBJ2-1
V: TRBV5-1

CDR3: CASSLAGFTQYF
J: TRBJ2-4
V: TRBV6-1

CDR3: CASRPGTPLGDEQFF
J: TRBJ2-1
V: TRBV27

CDR3: CASSQEDRAGTGELFF
J: TRBJ2-2
V: TRBV4-1

CDR3: CASSPGTASGPQETQYF
J: TRBJ2-5
V: TRBV27

CDR3: CASSSQAGAPYYEQYF
J: TRBJ2-7
V: TRBV4-1

CDR3: CASRLTSGSAHEQYF
J: TRBJ2-7
V: TRBV6-1

CDR3: CASSLGVTPKDRGETQYF
J: TRBJ2-5
V: TRBV11-2

CDR3: CASSFLAGGSIYEQYF
J: TRBJ2-7
V: TRBV27

CDR3: CSSSPIWSSSYNEQFF
J: TRBJ2-1
V: TRBV7-9

CDR3: CASTWTSGPYNEQFF
J: TRBJ2-1
V: TRBV19

CDR3: CASSLEGQGARETQYF
J: TRBJ2-5
V: TRBV7-2

CDR3: CASSQEKAGGRDTQYF
J: TRBJ2-3
V: TRBV4-2

CDR3: CASSGTATYEQYF
J: TRBJ2-7
V: TRBV2

CDR3: CASKDSNEKLFF
J: TRBJ1-4
V: TRBV5-1

CDR3: CASSPGGGANIQYF
J: TRBJ2-4
V: TRBV18

CDR3: CAWSVFFTDTQYF
J: TRBJ2-3
V: TRBV30

CDR3: CASSYEREGETQYF
J: TRBJ2-5
V: TRBV18

CDR3: CASSELGYNEQFF
J: TRBJ2-1
V: TRBV2

CDR3: CASSTGQVKSGNTIYF
J: TRBJ1-3
V: TRBV11-2

CDR3: CASSLTTAKNNEQFF
J: TRBJ2-1
V: TRBV9

CDR3: CASRDRGDQPQHF
J: TRBJ1-5
V: TRBV5-4

CDR3: CASSPPGLAIVNEQFF
J: TRBJ2-1
V: TRBV18

CDR3: CASSFYGLGLHTEAFF
J: TRBJ1-1
V: TRBV5-6

CDR3: CASSPGGMNTEAFF
J: TRBJ1-1
V: TRBV4-2

CDR3: CASSQVGSLNEQFF
J: TRBJ2-1
V: TRBV4-3

CDR3: CATSGGLDSPLHF
J: TRBJ1-6
V: TRBV15

CDR3: CASSQDLSSVYTDTQYF
J: TRBJ2-3
V: TRBV4-1

CDR3: CASSVRNTGELFF
J: TRBJ2-2
V: TRBV5-1

CDR3: CASSAGISTYNEQFF
J: TRBJ2-1
V: TRBV2

CDR3: CASSSGLAGVLAYEQYF
J: TRBJ2-7
V: TRBV7-8

CDR3: CASSQEGAGGSNQPQHF
J: TRBJ1-5
V: TRBV4-1